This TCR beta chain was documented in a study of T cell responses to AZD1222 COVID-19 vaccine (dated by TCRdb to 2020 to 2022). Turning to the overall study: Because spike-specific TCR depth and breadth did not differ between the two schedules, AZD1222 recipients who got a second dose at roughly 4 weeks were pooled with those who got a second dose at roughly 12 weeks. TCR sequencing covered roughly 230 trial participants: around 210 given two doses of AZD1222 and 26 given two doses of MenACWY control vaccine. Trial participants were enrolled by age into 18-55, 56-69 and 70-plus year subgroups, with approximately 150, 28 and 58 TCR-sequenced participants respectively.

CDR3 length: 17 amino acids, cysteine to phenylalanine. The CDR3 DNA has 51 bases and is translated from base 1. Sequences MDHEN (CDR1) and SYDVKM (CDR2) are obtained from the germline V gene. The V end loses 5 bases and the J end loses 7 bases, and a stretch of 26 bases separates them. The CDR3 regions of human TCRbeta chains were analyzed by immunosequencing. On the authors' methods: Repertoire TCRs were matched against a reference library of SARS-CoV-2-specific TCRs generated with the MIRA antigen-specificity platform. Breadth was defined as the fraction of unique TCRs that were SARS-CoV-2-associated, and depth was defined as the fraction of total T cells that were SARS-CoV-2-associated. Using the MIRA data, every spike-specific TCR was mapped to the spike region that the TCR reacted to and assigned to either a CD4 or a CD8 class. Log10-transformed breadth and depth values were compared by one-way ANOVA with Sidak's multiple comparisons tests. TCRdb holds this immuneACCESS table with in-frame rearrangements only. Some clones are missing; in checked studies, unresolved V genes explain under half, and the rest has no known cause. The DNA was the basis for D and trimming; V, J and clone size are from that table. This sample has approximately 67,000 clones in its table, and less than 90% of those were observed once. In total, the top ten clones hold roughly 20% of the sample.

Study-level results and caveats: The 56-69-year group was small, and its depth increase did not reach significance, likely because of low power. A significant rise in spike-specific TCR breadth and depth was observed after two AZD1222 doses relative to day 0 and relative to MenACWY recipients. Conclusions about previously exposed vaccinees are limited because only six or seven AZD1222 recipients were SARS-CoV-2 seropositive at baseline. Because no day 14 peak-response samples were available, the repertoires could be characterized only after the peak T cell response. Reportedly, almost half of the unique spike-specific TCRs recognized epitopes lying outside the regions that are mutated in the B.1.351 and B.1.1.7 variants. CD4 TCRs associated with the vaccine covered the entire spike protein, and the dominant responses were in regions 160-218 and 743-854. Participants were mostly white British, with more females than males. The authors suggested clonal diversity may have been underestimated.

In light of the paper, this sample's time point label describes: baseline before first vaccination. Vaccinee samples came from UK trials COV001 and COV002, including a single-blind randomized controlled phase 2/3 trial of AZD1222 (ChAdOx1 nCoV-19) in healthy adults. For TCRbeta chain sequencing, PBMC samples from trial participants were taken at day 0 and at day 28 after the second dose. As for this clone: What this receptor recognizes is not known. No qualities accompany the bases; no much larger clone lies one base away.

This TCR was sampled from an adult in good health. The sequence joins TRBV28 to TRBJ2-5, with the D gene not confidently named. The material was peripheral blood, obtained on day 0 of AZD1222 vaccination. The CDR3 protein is CASSHGAQTGVHGTQYF. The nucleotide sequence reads TGTGCCAGCAGTCATGGCGCGCAGACGGGTGTCCATGGGACCCAGTACTTC. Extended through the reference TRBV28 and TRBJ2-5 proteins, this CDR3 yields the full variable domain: DVKVTQSSRYLVKRTGEKVFLECVQDMDHENMFWYRQDPGLGLRLIYFSYDVKMKEKGDIPEGYSVSREKKERFSLILESASTNQTSMYLCASSHGAQTGVHGTQYFGPGTRLLVL.